This T cell receptor beta chain was observed in a study of CD8 T cells in Susac syndrome (dated by TCRdb to between 2017 and 2020). The study in broad terms: Whether CD8+ T cell activation and differentiation in Susac syndrome was antigen driven was tested using repertoire sequencing. Study-level results and caveats: The number of individuals in the TCR sequencing and HLA analysis was recognized as being relatively small.

Peripheral blood CD8+ and CD4+ T cells from healthy donors, Susac syndrome patients and multiple sclerosis patients were profiled using high-throughput TCR beta sequencing. The multiple sclerosis controls were treatment-naive patients whose relapsing-remitting disease, either stable or active, fulfilled the revised McDonald criteria. Bulk CD8+ and CD4+ T cells were purified magnetically by negative isolation, whereas CD8+ TEMRA cells were enriched by FACS. Blood was drawn into EDTA tubes, processed within 24 hours, and PBMCs were isolated by density gradient centrifugation. PBMCs destined for TCR sequencing were cryopreserved in liquid nitrogen and later thawed in a 37 °C water bath. A purity of at least 90% was achieved for sorted or isolated CD4+, CD8+ and CD8+ TEMRA cells. RNA was extracted with the RNeasy kit and about 0.5 to 1 ug was reverse transcribed using random hexamers. The immunoSEQ multiplex PCR assay, which covers 54 Vbeta and 13 Jbeta segments, was used to amplify TCR beta CDR3 regions. Bias from PCR amplification was corrected by using a synthetic template baseline for primer optimization and for computational correction. The study's own analysis went as follows. Reads were assigned to V, D and J genes according to IMGT and analyzed in immunoSEQ Analyzer, with only productive sequences retained. Clonality was calculated as one minus the Shannon entropy normalized by log2 of the number of productive unique sequences. For each patient and control, public and private clones were evaluated within the 100 most prevalent clones. Clones were defined as Susac-specific when absent from the healthy and MS cohorts, from over 950 published viral clones and from other ImmuneACCESS disease sequences. TCRdb trimmed the raw reads at Q25, called clones with MiXCR and kept productive beta chains. Each record represents a unique CDR3 protein, reported with the most common genes and DNA among its rows. It is TCRdb's table, rather than the study itself, that gives the V and J calls and clone size. The sample records about 200,000 distinct CDR3 sequences, about 95% of which are singletons. The ten largest clonotypes hold about 0.09% of the sample.

With regard to this clonotype: It lacks a known antigen. Per-base quality was not reported, and no clone a single base away is much larger than it.

Including cysteine and phenylalanine, the CDR3 has 12 amino acids. This entry keeps only the CDR3 DNA: 36 bases, framed from base 1. Trimming takes 3 bases from V and 3 bases from J, and the germline ends sit 7 bases apart. Per the germline V gene (reference sequence), DFQATT is the CDR1 and SNEGSKA is the CDR2. Sequencing was done on a sample of CD4+ T cells from PBMCs. The sequence joins TRBV20-1 to TRBJ2-3, with the D gene not confidently named. The clonotype originates from a human donor with multiple sclerosis. The encoded CDR3 is CSARSPTDTQYF. The nucleotide sequence is TGCAGTGCTAGGTCCCCGACAGATACGCAGTATTTT.